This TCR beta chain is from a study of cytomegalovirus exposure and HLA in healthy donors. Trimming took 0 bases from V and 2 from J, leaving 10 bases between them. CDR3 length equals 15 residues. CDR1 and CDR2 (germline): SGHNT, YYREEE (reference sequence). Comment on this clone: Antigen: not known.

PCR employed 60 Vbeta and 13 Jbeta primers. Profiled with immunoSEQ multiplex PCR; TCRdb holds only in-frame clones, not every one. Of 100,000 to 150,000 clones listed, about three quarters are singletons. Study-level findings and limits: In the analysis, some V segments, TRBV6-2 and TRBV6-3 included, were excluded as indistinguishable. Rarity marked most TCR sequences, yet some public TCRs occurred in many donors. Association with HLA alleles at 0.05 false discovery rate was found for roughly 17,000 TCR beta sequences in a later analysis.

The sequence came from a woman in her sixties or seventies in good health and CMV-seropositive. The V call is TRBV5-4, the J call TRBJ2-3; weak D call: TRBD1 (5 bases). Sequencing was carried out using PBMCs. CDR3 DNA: TGTGCCAGCAGCTTGGGGCGACAGACCACAGATACGCAGTATTTT. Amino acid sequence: CASSLGRQTTDTQYF.